What follows describes a single T cell receptor beta chain. This clone was seen a handful of times. The specificity of this receptor is unknown. The receptor originates from a mouse, and its gene names and germline sequences are accordingly murine. The read is 1 residue too short to cover the CDR3 end, so that end is filled in from the germline J gene. CDR1 and CDR2 are read off the germline V gene as LGHNA and YSYQKL. A distance of 9 bases separates the germline ends of V and J, which lose 3 bases and 2 bases respectively. The CDR3 runs 14 residues from the cysteine to the phenylalanine. Sequencing covers 39 bases of the CDR3, shown here with the frame starting at base 1. The data were obtained in a study of tissue T cells after allogeneic stem cell transplantation (dated by TCRdb to between 2020 and 2023). Study-wide context: Using research autopsies of patients with and without GVHD, plus mouse models of GVHD, the study profiled TCR beta repertoires across many tissues. The human arm was a prospective observational study without blinding or randomization. Overall results and qualifications from the work: Sampling depth was acknowledged as a limitation, and the patient cohort was both small and clinically heterogeneous. Only a few T cell clones appeared in more than one patient, yet motif-based clustering showed tissue-specific repertoire signatures that were shared between patients. Which tissue TCRs were alloreactive or antigen-specific was not determined in the study, and some of the clones might have been host cells that persisted. Blood and spleen T cells captured only a limited portion of the TCR repertoire detected in tissues, in both patients and mice. Within patients, how anatomically similar the tissues were was a key factor in shaping TCR repertoire composition, regardless of disease or transplant status.

The protocol used for the library was the immunoSEQ multiplex PCR assay. TCRbeta CDR3 sequencing was performed at survey depth by Adaptive Biotechnologies, and CDR3 sequences, V/J genes, productive frequency and template counts were reported. Amplification of TCR beta CDR3 regions was performed from genomic DNA rather than from RNA. Per the authors' processing: Jensen-Shannon divergence served to quantify pairwise repertoire overlap between tissues, with 0 meaning identical and 1 meaning complete divergence. Tissues were clustered by single-linkage agglomerative hierarchical clustering of pairwise JSD values, and the clustering results were displayed as dendrograms. All patient samples were analyzed with GLIPH2 using simulation_depth 1000, kmer_min_depth 3 and cdr3_length_cutoff 8, and only groups containing more than two unique CDR3s were kept. A standardized tissue-overlap score was generated by extrapolating Jaccard GLIPH-group overlap across patients to a standard repertoire size of 1000 clones. Associations of diversity with clinical or experimental variables used linear mixed-effect models with tissue fixed effects and individual random effects. TCRdb provides this immuneACCESS table in a form limited to in-frame rearrangements. Some clones are lacking; in checked studies, under half of them reflect an unresolved V gene, and why the rest are absent is not known. V, J and clone size derive from that table, while D and trimming were established from the DNA sequence. The sample includes nearly 50,000 clones, with 73% observed a single time. The ten largest account for about 0.7% of the sample.

Input material: sorted cells pooled from one or two spleens. The V and J genes are TRBV2 and TRBJ2-5, with no reliable assignment of the D segment. The sequence derives from a pool of C57BL/6 mice in good health. CDR3 bases read: TGTGCCAGCAGCCAGAGAGTGGCCCAAGACACCCAGTAC. The encoded protein is CASSQRVAQDTQY. In full, the CDR3 is CASSQRVAQDTQYF.